This T cell receptor beta chain was captured in a study of blood T cell repertoires in COVID-19. Some clones are missing from TCRdb's copy, which holds only in-frame ones; the method was immunoSEQ multiplex PCR. Among approximately 350,000 clones listed, 80% to 90% were seen once. A few counts support this clone. CDR1 is LNHDA and CDR2 is SQIVND in the germline V gene (reference sequence). The germline V and J ends were trimmed by 7 bases and 0 bases, with 16 bases remaining between them. This CDR3 is built from 15 residues. The source is a man between 40 and 49 years old with acute or convalescent COVID-19. Material: peripheral blood. This rearrangement joins TRBV19 to TRBJ2-7; tentative D call: TRBD2 (6 bases). CDR3 bases: TGTGCCAGTACCTCCCGGGCGGGGAGCTCCTACGAGCAGTACTTC. Amino acids: CASTSRAGSSYEQYF.